This T cell receptor (beta chain) is from a study of T cell repertoires in cytomegalovirus infection. Study information: Carrying CMV and the relevant HLA type showed in public TCR beta signatures. General study findings and limits: HLA-C-restricted CMV clonotypes gave the most frequent clonotype in two of eight donors.

TCRdb redid the calling of the reads with MiXCR, one entry per CDR3 protein. The data hold 340,000 or so distinct CDR3 sequences, with roughly 25% observed a single time. Germline V CDR1 and CDR2: SGHTA, FQGNSA. This CDR3 spans 11 amino acids. The V end lost 8 bases, the J end lost 3 bases, and 8 bases lay between the germline ends. Comments on this clonotype: Its antigen remains unidentified.

J is TRBJ2-7 and V is TRBV7-2; D gene uncertain. This sample comprised cultured PBMCs, obtained from culture after CMV antigen stimulation. The source of this sequence is a human donor in good health (CMV status not recorded). Some clones in this sample may be carry-over from other donors' samples. This CDR3 reads CASGRYYEQYF. DNA for the CDR3: TGTGCCAGCGGGCGTTACTACGAGCAGTACTTC.